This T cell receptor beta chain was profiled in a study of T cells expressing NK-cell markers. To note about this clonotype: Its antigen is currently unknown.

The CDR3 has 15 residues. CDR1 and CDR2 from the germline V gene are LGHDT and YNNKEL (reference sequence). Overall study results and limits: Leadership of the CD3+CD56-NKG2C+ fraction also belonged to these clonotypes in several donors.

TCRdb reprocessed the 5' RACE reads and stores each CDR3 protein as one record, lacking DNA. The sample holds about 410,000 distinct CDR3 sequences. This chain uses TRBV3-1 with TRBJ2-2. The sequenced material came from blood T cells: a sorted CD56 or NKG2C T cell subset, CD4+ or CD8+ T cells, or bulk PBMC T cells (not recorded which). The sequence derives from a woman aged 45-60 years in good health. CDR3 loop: CASSQGMESHRELFF.